One and the same sample provided the 11 T cell receptor beta chains below, sequenced in a study of cytomegalovirus exposure and HLA in healthy donors. Sequencing was performed with immunoSEQ multiplex PCR; in TCRdb, only in-frame clones are kept and a portion is missing. The sample has about 150,000 clones, more than 75% seen once. The sequencing sample was made of PBMCs. These receptors came from a man between 18 and 35 years old in good health and CMV-seronegative.

The chain links TRBV6-4 to TRBJ2-7; TRBD2 matches at 12 bases. The CDR3 covers 14 residues. The trim removed 4 bases at V and 5 bases at J, leaving 3 bases unmatched. Germline values: CDR1 MRHNA, CDR2 SNTAGT. The CDR3 nucleotides read TGTGCCAGCAGTGGACTAGCGGGAGACCACGAGCAGTACTTC. Translated, it gives CASSGLAGDHEQYF.

CDR3 amino acids: CASSDGQLTNEKLFF. In nucleotides, the CDR3 is TGCGCCAGCAGCGACGGACAGCTTACTAATGAAAAACTGTTTTTT. The chain couples TRBV5-1 to TRBJ1-4; a possible D gene is TRBD1 (6 bases). Trimming removed 4 bases from V and 2 bases from J, with 12 bases in between. Germline V CDR1 and CDR2: SGHRS, YFSETQ. CDR3 size: 15 residues.

The chain recombines TRBV29-1 with TRBJ2-7; a possible D gene is TRBD2 (5 bases). Per the germline V gene, CDR1 is SQVTM and CDR2 is ANQGSEA. This CDR3 spans 12 amino acids. The ends were cut back, 4 bases at V and 1 base at J, with 8 bases in the middle. The CDR3 spells CSVVRESYEQYF. The CDR3 DNA sequence: TGCAGCGTTGTTAGGGAGTCCTACGAGCAGTACTTC.

The chain carries TRBV11-2 and TRBJ1-1; D uncertain. Per the germline V gene, CDR1 is SGHAT and CDR2 is FQNNGV. V was pared by 6 bases and J by 8 bases, with 13 bases between. The CDR3 totals 12 residues. The CDR3: CASSRGVSEAFF. The CDR3 DNA is TGTGCCAGCAGTCGTGGTGTAAGCGAAGCTTTCTTT. Drawing the rest from reference TRBV11-2 and TRBJ1-1, the complete variable domain is EAGVAQSPRYKIIEKRQSVAFWCNPISGHATLYWYQQILGQGPKLLIQFQNNGVVDDSQLPKDRFSAERLKGVDSTLKIQPAKLEDSAVYLCASSRGVSEAFFGQGTRLTVV.

V is TRBV27 and J is TRBJ2-5, with 12 bases identical to TRBD2. CDR1 is MNHEY, CDR2 SMNVEV, per germline (reference sequence). V lost 7 bases and J lost 1; bases outside the gene matches: 13. The CDR3 covers 18 residues. The CDR3 DNA is TGTGCCAGCACCACCTCGGGGCTAGCGGGGGGGGTCCAAGAGACCCAGTACTTC. It is translated as CASTTSGLAGGVQETQYF.

The chain recombines TRBV28 with TRBJ2-4; D is uncertain. Trimming removed 5 bases at V and 7 bases at J, with 9 bases between. Germline V lookup: CDR1 MDHEN, CDR2 SYDVKM. The CDR3 is made up of 12 amino acids. The CDR3 protein is CASSRVFNIQYF. In nucleotides, the CDR3 is TGTGCCAGCAGTCGGGTGTTCAACATTCAGTACTTC.

The rearrangement joins TRBV7-2 to TRBJ1-2; a possible D gene is TRBD1 (5 bases). Germline CDR1 is SGHTA and CDR2 is FQGNSA. The CDR3 extends over 16 amino acids. Trimming left V 4 bases short and J 0 bases short, with 15 bases between. The CDR3 region has the DNA TGTGCCAGCAGCTCCGACGCCGGGGGGACTAACTATGGCTACACCTTC. This codes for CASSSDAGGTNYGYTF.

The V call is TRBV27, the J call TRBJ1-1, with D possibly matching TRBD1 (5 bases). Trimming took off 5 bases at V and 6 bases at J, with 16 bases between the two ends. CDR3 length equals 14 residues. Per the germline V gene, CDR1 is MNHEY and CDR2 is SMNVEV (reference sequence). CDR3 in DNA: TGTGCCAGCAGTAGGGGCAGACTCAGCGCTGAAGCTTTCTTT. Translating gives CASSRGRLSAEAFF.

The chain carries TRBV5-5 and TRBJ2-7, with D tentatively TRBD2 (5 bases). CDR3 length: 13 residues. Germline V gene lookup returns CDR1 SGHKS and CDR2 YYEKEE (reference sequence). V was cut by 2 bases and J by 2 bases, with 8 bases left in between. The CDR3, as DNA: TGTGCCAGCAGCTTCGGGAATCCCTACGAGCAGTACGTC. It yields the protein CASSFGNPYEQYV.

The chain links TRBV27 to TRBJ1-2; tentative D call: TRBD1 (6 bases). This CDR3 has 12 amino acids. In germline, CDR1 is MNHEY, CDR2 SMNVEV (reference sequence). Trimming took 5 bases from V and 8 from J, leaving 12 bases between them. In DNA, the CDR3 is TGTGCCAGCAGTGAACAGGGCGGGGGCTACACCTTC. Translated, it gives CASSEQGGGYTF.

The chain employs TRBV7-8 and TRBJ2-5; TRBD2 matches at 11 bases. The CDR3 loop spans 15 amino acids. Germline CDR1 is SGHVS and CDR2 is FQNEAQ. The V and J ends lost 5 bases and 2 bases, in that order; junction bases with no gene match: 4. The DNA of the CDR3 is TGTGCCAGCAGCCTCGGGACTAGCGGACAAGAGACCCAGTACTTC. Protein product: CASSLGTSGQETQYF. The whole variable domain, filled in from reference TRBV7-8 and TRBJ2-5, reads GAGVSQSPRYKVAKRGQDVALRCDPISGHVSLFWYQQALGQGPEFLTYFQNEAQLDKSGLPSDRFFAERPEGSVSTLKIQRTQQEDSAVYLCASSLGTSGQETQYFGPGTRLLVL.